These 9 T cell receptor beta chains originate from one sample sequenced in a study of tissue T cells after allogeneic stem cell transplantation. The table came from immunoSEQ multiplex PCR; TCRdb's copy has only in-frame clones and leaves some out. The sample records about 1,900 clones, 40% to 60% being singletons. Described time point: mouse harvest day 14 after allogeneic transplant. Each mouse received 10^7 T-cell-depleted marrow cells plus 10^6 splenic CD5+ T cells by tail vein. Sequenced sample: lymph node tissue. The source of these receptors is a female BALB/c mouse given C57BL/6 T cells with graft-versus-host disease after an allogeneic hematopoietic cell transplant.

As to this clone: Gene labels here are mouse ones. CDR3 bases read: TGTGCAAGCAGCTTAGATACTGGGGGGGGTAGTGCAGAAACGCTGTAT. The encoded protein is CASSLDTGGGSAETLY. The full CDR3 is CASSLDTGGGSAETLYF. J is TRBJ2-3 and V is TRBV16, with 10 bases fitting TRBD2. Coverage ceases 1 residue before the CDR3 finishes, and the germline J gene fills in the end. Per the germline V gene, CDR1 is SGHSA and CDR2 is FRNQAP. This CDR3 is 17 amino acids long. Trimming took 0 bases from V and 0 from J; bases not matched to a gene: 3.

This clone came up a few times. Any gene name here is a mouse gene name. The CDR3 end is not reached by the read, which stops 1 residue before it; the germline J gene fills it in. V usage is TRBV31 and J usage is TRBJ1-4; no firm D call. V lost 1 base, J lost 7 bases, and 13 bases lay in between. Germline assignment: CDR1 GKSSPN and CDR2 SITVG. This CDR3 has 14 amino acids. CDR3 DNA, as far as it was read: TGTGCCTGGAGTCATGGAAGAGGAACCGAAAGATTATTT. Its translation is CAWSHGRGTERLF. The entire CDR3 protein reads CAWSHGRGTERLFF. Full variable domain (rest looked up from reference TRBV31 and TRBJ1-4): AQTIHQWPVAEIKAVGSPLSLGCTIKGKSSPNLYWYWQATGGTLQQLFYSITVGQVESVVQLNLSASRPKDDQFILSTEKLLLSHSGFYLCAWSHGRGTERLFFGHGTKLSVL.

To note about this clone: Germline and genes here are mouse. Read sequence stops 1 residue before the CDR3 end, and the germline J gene provides the missing end. The genes are TRBV23 and TRBJ1-1; TRBD1 was called by the table and not checked on the DNA. The CDR3 spans 14 residues. Germline lookup yields CDR1 KGHTA and CDR2 FQNQQP. The CDR3 is CSSSQQGANTEVFF. CDR3 DNA, as far as it was read: TGCTCCAGCAGTCAACAGGGGGCAAACACAGAAGTCTTC.

This clone was seen only a few times. The gene symbols are mouse symbols. The sequence runs out 1 residue before the end of the CDR3; the remainder is reconstructed from the germline J gene. This sequence joins TRBV13-3 and TRBJ1-4, with 7 bases aligning to TRBD1. J gave up 6 bases and V 2 bases, and 4 bases lay outside the gene matches. The CDR3 is 14 residues long. Germline values: CDR1 NNHDY, CDR2 SYVADS. The covered CDR3 bases are TGTGCCAGCAGTGAGACAGGGTTGGACGAAAGATTATTT. Translation: CASSETGLDERLF. The whole CDR3 sequence reads CASSETGLDERLFF.

As to this clone: Gene names and germline refer to mouse. The read terminates 1 residue ahead of where the CDR3 ends, so the germline J gene completes it. The chain joins TRBV4 to TRBJ2-7; 12 nucleotides align to TRBD2. V shed 5 bases, J shed 4 bases, and the junction held 3 bases outside the gene matches. CDR3 length: 14 amino acids. Germline lookup yields CDR1 LGHDT and CDR2 YNNKQL (reference sequence). CDR3 bases read: TGTGCCAGCAGCGGGGACTGGGGGGCGTATGAACAGTAC. Its protein is CASSGDWGAYEQY. In full, the CDR3 is CASSGDWGAYEQYF.

This clone occurred a few times. Gene names are the mouse ones. The CDR3 end lies 1 residue beyond the end of the read and is filled in from the germline J gene. The V gene is TRBV26, the J gene TRBJ1-2; D might be TRBD1 (6 bases). This CDR3 spans 14 amino acids. Trimming cost V 3 bases and J 0 bases, with 8 bases left between them. Per the germline V gene, CDR1 is KGHPV and CDR2 is FQNQEV (reference sequence). The part of the CDR3 DNA that was read is TGTGCCAGCAGTCTAAGACAGGCAAACTCCGACTACACC. It specifies CASSLRQANSDYT. The whole CDR3 protein is CASSLRQANSDYTF.

On this clone itself: The germline and genes are mouse ones. The observed sequence ends 1 residue before the CDR3 terminus, with the missing tail filled in from the germline J gene. The chain recombines TRBV3 with TRBJ2-4; 8 positions agree with TRBD1. The V segment lost 5 bases and the J segment 7 bases; nucleotides outside the gene matches: 8. CDR1 and CDR2 from the germline V gene are SNHLY and FYNGKV (reference sequence). The CDR3 runs 14 residues. The CDR3 loop is CASSPGGAKDTLYF. CDR3 DNA (partial): TGTGCCAGCAGCCCAGGGGGCGCAAAGGACACCTTGTAC.

In the case of this clone: Gene names follow the mouse nomenclature. Read sequence stops 1 residue before the CDR3 end, and the germline J gene provides the missing end. This chain joins TRBV13-1 and TRBJ1-1; 8 bases fit TRBD1. The length of the CDR3 is 13 residues. J was trimmed by 4 bases and V by 4 bases; bases with no gene match: 3. Germline loops: CDR1 NSHNY, CDR2 SYGAGN. The CDR3 DNA, read in part, is TGTGCCAGCAGTCAGGGGGCCGGCACAGAAGTCTTC. This codes for CASSQGAGTEVF. From start to end, the CDR3 is CASSQGAGTEVFF.

About this clone: Gene names are the mouse ones. CDR3 bases read: TGCTCCAGCAGTCAATCCTCGGGGGGTGCAGAAACGCTGTAT. It codes for CSSSQSSGGAETLY. The complete CDR3 protein is CSSSQSSGGAETLYF. The chain joins TRBV23 to TRBJ2-3. The read ends 1 residue shy of where the CDR3 ends; the end is completed using the germline J gene. The CDR3 extends over 15 amino acids. From germline, CDR1 is KGHTA and CDR2 FQNQQP.